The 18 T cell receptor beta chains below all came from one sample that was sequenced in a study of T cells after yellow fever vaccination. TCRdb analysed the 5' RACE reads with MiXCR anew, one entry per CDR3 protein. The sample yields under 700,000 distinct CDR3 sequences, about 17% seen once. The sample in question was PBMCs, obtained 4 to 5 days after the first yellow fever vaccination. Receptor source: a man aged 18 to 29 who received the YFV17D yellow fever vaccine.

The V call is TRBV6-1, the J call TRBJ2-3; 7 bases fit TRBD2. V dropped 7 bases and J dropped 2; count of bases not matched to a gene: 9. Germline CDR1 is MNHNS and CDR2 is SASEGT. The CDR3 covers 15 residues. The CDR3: CASTYLGGDTDTQYF. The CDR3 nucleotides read TGTGCCAGCACCTACCTGGGGGGGGACACAGATACGCAGTATTTT.

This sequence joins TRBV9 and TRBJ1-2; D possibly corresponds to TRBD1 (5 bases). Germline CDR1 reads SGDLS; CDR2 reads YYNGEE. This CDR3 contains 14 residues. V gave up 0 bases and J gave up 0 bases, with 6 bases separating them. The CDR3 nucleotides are TGTGCCAGCAGCGTAGCGGACACTAACTATGGCTACACCTTC. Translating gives CASSVADTNYGYTF. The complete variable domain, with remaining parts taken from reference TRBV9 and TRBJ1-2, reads DSGVTQTPKHLITATGQRVTLRCSPRSGDLSVYWYQQSLDQGLQFLIQYYNGEERAKGNILERFSAQQFPDLHSELNLSSLELGDSALYFCASSVADTNYGYTFGSGTRLTVV.

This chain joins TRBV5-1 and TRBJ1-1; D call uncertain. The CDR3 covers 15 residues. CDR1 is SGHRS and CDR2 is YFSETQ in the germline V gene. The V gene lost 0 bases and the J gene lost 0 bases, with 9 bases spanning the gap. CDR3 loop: CASSLVPGMNTEAFF. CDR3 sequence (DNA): TGCGCCAGCAGCTTGGTTCCAGGCATGAACACTGAAGCTTTCTTT.

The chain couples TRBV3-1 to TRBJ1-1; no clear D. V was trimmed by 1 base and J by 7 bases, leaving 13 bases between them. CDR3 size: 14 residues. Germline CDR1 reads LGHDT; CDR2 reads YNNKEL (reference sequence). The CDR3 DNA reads TGTGCCAGCAGCCAAGTATCCACGCTCGATGAAGCTTTCTTT. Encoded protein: CASSQVSTLDEAFF.

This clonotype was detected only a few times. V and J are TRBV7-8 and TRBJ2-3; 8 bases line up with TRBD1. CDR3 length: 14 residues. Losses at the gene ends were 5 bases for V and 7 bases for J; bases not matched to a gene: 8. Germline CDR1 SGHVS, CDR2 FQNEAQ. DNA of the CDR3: TGTGCCAGCAGCACCAGGACAGGGTTGAATACGCAGTATTTT. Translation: CASSTRTGLNTQYF. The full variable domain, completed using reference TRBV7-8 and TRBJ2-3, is GAGVSQSPRYKVAKRGQDVALRCDPISGHVSLFWYQQALGQGPEFLTYFQNEAQLDKSGLPSDRFFAERPEGSVSTLKIQRTQQEDSAVYLCASSTRTGLNTQYFGPGTRLTVL.

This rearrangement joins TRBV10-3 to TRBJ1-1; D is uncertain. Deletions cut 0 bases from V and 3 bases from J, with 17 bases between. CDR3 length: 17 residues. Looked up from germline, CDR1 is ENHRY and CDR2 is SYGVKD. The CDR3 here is CAISESPLGLVDTEAFF. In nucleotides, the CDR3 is TGTGCCATCAGTGAGTCGCCCCTCGGGTTGGTGGACACTGAAGCTTTCTTT.

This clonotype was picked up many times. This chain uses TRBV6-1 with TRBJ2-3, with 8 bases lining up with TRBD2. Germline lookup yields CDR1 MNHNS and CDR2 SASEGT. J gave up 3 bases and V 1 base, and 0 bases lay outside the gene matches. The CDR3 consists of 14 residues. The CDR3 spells CASSEGLATDTQYF. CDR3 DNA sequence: TGTGCCAGCAGTGAAGGACTAGCGACAGATACGCAGTATTTT.

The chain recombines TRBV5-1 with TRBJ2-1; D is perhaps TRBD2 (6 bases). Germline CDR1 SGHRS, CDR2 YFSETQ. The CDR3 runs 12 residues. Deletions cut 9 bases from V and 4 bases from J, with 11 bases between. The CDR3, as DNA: TGCGCCACCCGGGACTCATACAATGAGCAGTTCTTC. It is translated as CATRDSYNEQFF.

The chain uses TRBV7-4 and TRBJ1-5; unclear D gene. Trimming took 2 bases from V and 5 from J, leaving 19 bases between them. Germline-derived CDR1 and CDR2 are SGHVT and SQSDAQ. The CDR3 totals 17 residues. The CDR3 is CASSLILAGRIYQPQHF. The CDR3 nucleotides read TGTGCCAGCAGCTTAATACTCGCAGGACGAATCTATCAGCCCCAGCATTTT.

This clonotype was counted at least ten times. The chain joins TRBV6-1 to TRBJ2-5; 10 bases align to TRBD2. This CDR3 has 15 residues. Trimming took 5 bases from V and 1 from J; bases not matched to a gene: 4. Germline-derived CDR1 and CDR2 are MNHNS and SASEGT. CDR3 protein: CASSLAGALQETQYF. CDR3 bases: TGTGCCAGCAGTCTAGCGGGGGCTCTCCAAGAGACCCAGTACTTC.

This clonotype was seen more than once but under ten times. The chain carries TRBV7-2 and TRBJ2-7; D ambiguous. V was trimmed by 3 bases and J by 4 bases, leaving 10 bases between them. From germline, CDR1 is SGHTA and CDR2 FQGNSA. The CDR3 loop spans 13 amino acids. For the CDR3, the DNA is TGTGCCAGCAGCTTGGCTAGATCGTACGAGCAGTACGTC. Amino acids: CASSLARSYEQYV.

In DNA, the CDR3 is TGTGCCAGCAGCGCACCCGGGACTAGCGGGTACAATGAGCAGTTCTTC. It encodes CASSAPGTSGYNEQFF. The chain joins TRBV9 to TRBJ2-1; 12 positions match TRBD2. The germline V gene has CDR1 SGDLS and CDR2 YYNGEE. V lost 3 bases, J lost 4 bases, and 5 bases stayed unmatched. The CDR3 has 16 residues.

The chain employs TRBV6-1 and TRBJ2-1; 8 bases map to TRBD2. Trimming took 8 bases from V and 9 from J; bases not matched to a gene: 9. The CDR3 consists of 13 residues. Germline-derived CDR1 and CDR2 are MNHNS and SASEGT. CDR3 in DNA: TGTGCCAGCTGGAGGGGCGGGGGGTTTGAGCAGTTCTTC. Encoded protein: CASWRGGGFEQFF.

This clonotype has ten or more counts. The CDR3 coding sequence is TGTGCCAGCAGCGAGGGCTCTCCCTACAATGAGCAGTTCTTC. Encoded protein: CASSEGSPYNEQFF. The chain combines TRBV9 with TRBJ2-1; D is unclear. The germline gives CDR1 SGDLS, CDR2 YYNGEE. The CDR3 has 14 residues. V lost 3 bases to trimming and J lost 2 bases, with 9 bases between them. The full variable domain, with the rest looked up from reference TRBV9 and TRBJ2-1, is DSGVTQTPKHLITATGQRVTLRCSPRSGDLSVYWYQQSLDQGLQFLIQYYNGEERAKGNILERFSAQQFPDLHSELNLSSLELGDSALYFCASSEGSPYNEQFFGPGTRLTVL.

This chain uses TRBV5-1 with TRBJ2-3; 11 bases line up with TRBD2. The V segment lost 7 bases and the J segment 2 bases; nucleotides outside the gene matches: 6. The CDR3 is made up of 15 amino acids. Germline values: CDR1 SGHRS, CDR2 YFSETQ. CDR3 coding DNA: TGCGCCAGCTCCACGGGACTAGCGGACACAGATACGCAGTATTTT. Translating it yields CASSTGLADTDTQYF.

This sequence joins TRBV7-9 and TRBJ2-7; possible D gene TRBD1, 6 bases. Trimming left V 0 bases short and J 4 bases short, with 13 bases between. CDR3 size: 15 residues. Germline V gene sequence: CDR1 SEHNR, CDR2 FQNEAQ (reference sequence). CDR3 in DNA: TGTGCCAGCAGCTTAGCCGGGACAAGCCCTTACGAGCAGTACTTC. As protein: CASSLAGTSPYEQYF. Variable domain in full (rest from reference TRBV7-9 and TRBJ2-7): DTGVSQNPRHKITKRGQNVTFRCDPISEHNRLYWYRQTLGQGPEFLTYFQNEAQLEKSRLLSDRFSAERPKGSFSTLEIQRTEQGDSAMYLCASSLAGTSPYEQYFGPGTRLTVT.

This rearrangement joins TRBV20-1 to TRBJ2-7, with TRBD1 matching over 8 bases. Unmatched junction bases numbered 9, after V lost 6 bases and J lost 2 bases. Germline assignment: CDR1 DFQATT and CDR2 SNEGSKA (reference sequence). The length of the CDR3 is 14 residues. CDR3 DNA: TGCAGTGCGGAAAGCAGACAGGGGACCTACGAGCAGTACTTC. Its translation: CSAESRQGTYEQYF.

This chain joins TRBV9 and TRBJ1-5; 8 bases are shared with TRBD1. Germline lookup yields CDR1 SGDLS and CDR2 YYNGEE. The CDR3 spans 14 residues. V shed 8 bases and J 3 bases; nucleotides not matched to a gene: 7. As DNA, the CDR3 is TGTGCCAGGAGCCGGACAGGGATCAATCAGCCCCAGCATTTT. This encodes CARSRTGINQPQHF. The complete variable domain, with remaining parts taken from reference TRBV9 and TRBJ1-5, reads DSGVTQTPKHLITATGQRVTLRCSPRSGDLSVYWYQQSLDQGLQFLIQYYNGEERAKGNILERFSAQQFPDLHSELNLSSLELGDSALYFCARSRTGINQPQHFGDGTRLSIL.